The clone carrying this TCR beta chain was seen repeatedly, ten times or more. Its antigen is unidentified. V was shortened by 1 base and J by 5 bases, with 17 bases between the two germline ends. There are 16 residues in the CDR3. From germline, CDR1 is SGHVS and CDR2 FQNEAQ. CDR3 regions were amplified by Arm-PCR using iRepertoire HTBI primers to build TCR beta libraries. Each CDR3 protein gets one entry after TCRdb re-called the multiplex PCR reads with MiXCR. Of around 500,000 distinct CDR3 sequences in the sample, 16% are singletons; the top ten hold about 25%. The source of the sample is a study of regulatory T cells in long-lasting Graves disease. Time point in this sample: newly diagnosed GD, antithyroid drugs for less than 3 months. Extracted RNA from PBMCs served as the source of the TCR library. Study-wide findings and caveats: Preferential use of TRBV28, TRBJ1-2 and TRBJ2-5 was seen in persistent disease.

The sample was also reused in another study, on T cells in Graves' hyperthyroidism and ophthalmopathy. That study adds: It was considered stable Graves' hyperthyroidism when ophthalmopathy did not progress within 18 months. Subjects aged 18 to 65 presented with newly diagnosed hyperthyroidism of less than 2 months' duration. Based on clinical symptoms, serum thyroxine and TRAb, thyroid ultrasound and orbital computed tomography, diagnoses were reached.

The TCR originated in a woman aged 35 to 59 with Graves disease. The sequencing here drew on peripheral blood mononuclear cells (PBMCs), taken at new diagnosis, from a patient treated with antithyroid drugs. The chain combines TRBV7-8 with TRBJ1-2; possibly TRBD1 for D (6 bases). CDR3 sequence reads: CASSLETGGRGYGYTF. CDR3 sequence (DNA): TGTGCCAGCAGCTTAGAGACGGGGGGAAGGGGGTATGGCTACACCTTC.